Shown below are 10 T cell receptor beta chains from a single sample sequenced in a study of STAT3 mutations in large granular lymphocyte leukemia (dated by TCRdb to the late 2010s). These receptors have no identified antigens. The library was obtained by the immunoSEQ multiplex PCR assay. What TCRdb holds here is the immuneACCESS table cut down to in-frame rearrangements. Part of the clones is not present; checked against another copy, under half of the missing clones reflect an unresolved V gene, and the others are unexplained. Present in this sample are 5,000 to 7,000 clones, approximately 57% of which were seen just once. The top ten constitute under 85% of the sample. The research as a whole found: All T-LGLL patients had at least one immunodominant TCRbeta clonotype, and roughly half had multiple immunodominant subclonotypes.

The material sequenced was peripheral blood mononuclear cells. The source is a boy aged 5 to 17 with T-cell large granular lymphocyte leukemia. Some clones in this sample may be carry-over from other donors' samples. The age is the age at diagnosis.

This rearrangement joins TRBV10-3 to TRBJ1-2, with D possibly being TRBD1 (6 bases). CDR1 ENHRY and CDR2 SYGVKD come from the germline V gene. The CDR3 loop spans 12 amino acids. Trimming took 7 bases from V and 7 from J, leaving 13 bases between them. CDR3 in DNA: TGTGCCATCACCAACCGGGACACTGGCTACACCTTC. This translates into CAITNRDTGYTF.

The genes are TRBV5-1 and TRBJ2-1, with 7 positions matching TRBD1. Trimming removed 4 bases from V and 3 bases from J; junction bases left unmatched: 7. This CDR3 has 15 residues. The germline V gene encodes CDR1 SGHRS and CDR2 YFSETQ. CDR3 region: CASSLRDRLYNEQFF. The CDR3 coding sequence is TGCGCCAGCAGCCTCCGGGACAGACTCTACAATGAGCAGTTCTTC.

The CDR3, as DNA: TGTGCCAGCAGTGCGGGGCCCGCGTACTATGGCTACACCTTC. It specifies CASSAGPAYYGYTF. This chain uses TRBV6-1 with TRBJ1-2, with D possibly being TRBD1 (5 bases). Germline CDR1 MNHNS, CDR2 SASEGT. This CDR3 is built from 14 residues. The V end lost 4 bases, the J end lost 3 bases, and 12 bases lay between the germline ends.

The CDR3 DNA reads as TGCGCCAGCAGCCCGCGGGACAGGGAAAATTCACCCCTCCACTTT. Amino acid sequence: CASSPRDRENSPLHF. The chain uses TRBV5-1 and TRBJ1-6; TRBD1 agrees at 9 bases. This CDR3 spans 15 amino acids. CDR1 SGHRS and CDR2 YFSETQ come from the germline V gene. V shed 4 bases and J 7 bases; nucleotides not matched to a gene: 6.

The CDR3 DNA sequence: TGTGCCAGCACCCGCGGGGGTAACACTGAAGCTTTCTTT. It translates to CASTRGGNTEAFF. The rearrangement uses TRBV13 and TRBJ1-1; D possibly corresponds to TRBD1 (5 bases). V was pared by 7 bases and J by 2 bases, with 11 bases between. Per the germline V gene, CDR1 is PRHDT and CDR2 is FYEKMQ (reference sequence). There are 13 residues in the CDR3. Full variable domain (outside the CDR3, taken from reference TRBV13 and TRBJ1-1): AAGVIQSPRHLIKEKRETATLKCYPIPRHDTVYWYQQGPGQDPQFLISFYEKMQSDKGSIPDRFSAQQFSDYHSELNMSSLELGDSALYFCASTRGGNTEAFFGQGTRLTVV.

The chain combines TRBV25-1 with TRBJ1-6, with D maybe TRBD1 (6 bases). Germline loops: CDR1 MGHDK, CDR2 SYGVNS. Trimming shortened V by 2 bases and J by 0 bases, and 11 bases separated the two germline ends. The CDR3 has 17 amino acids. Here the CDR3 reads CASSEAQGSSYNSPLHF. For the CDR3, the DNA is TGTGCCAGCAGTGAAGCGCAGGGGAGCTCCTATAATTCACCCCTCCACTTT.

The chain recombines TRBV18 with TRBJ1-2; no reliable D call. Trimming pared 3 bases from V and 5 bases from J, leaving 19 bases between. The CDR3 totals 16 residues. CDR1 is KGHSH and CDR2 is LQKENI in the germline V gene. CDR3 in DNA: TGTGCCAGCTCACCCAAGGATTCCCCATACCTATATGGCTACACCTTC. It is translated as CASSPKDSPYLYGYTF.

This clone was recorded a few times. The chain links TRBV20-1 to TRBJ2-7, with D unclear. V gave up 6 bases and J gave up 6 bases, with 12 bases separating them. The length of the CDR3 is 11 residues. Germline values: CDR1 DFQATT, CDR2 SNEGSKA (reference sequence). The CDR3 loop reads CSAPFEVEQYF. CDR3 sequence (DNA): TGCAGTGCGCCCTTTGAGGTCGAGCAGTACTTC.

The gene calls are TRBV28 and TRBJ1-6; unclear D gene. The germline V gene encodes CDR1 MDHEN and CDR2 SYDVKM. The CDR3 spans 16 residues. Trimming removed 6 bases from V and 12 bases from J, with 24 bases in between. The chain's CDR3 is CASSPQAGGSLLPLHF. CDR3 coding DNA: TGTGCCAGCAGCCCCCAGGCAGGAGGGTCCTTGCTACCCCTCCACTTT.

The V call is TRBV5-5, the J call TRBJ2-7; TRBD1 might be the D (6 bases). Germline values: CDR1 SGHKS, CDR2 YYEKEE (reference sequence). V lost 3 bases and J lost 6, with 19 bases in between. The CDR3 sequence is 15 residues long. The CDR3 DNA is TGTGCCAGCAGCTGCGGACAGAAGGGCGAATGCGAGCAGTACTTC. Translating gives CASSCGQKGECEQYF.